This T cell receptor (beta chain) derives from a study of CD8+ T cells in alopecia areata. Study findings and constraints: Scalp clonality and expanded CD8+ clones among the top 100 were significantly decreased by tofacitinib.

For this clone: No antigen is known for it.

Extracted RNA was reverse transcribed into cDNA, the sequencing template. The data were produced by immunoSEQ multiplex PCR, yet TCRdb's version contains in-frame clones alone and is incomplete. The sample carries about 94,000 clones, around 70% recorded once. The treatment here: oral pan-JAK inhibitor, 5-10 mg twice daily. In alopecia areata patients, both lesional scalp punch biopsies and peripheral blood were collected. Germline CDR1 MDHEN, CDR2 SYDVKM. V was shortened by 7 bases and J by 6 bases, with 4 bases between the two germline ends. This CDR3 comprises 10 residues. This specimen was CD8+ T cells sorted from blood, taken at week 44, from a patient treated with tofacitinib. This sequence was found in a human donor with alopecia areata. The J gene is TRBJ2-1, the V gene TRBV28; D uncertain. This CDR3 is CASIGNEQFF. The DNA for the CDR3 is TGTGCCAGCATTGGCAATGAGCAGTTCTTC.